This T cell receptor (beta chain) was profiled in a study of identical twins. Broader study findings: Out-of-frame TCR alpha sharing in monozygotic twins exceeded recombination model predictions.

From the 5' RACE reads, TCRdb called clonotypes with MiXCR, one entry per CDR3 protein. The sample lists approximately 1.8 million distinct CDR3 sequences, less than 35% seen once, with approximately 0.29% in the top ten. This CDR3 region has 14 residues. The V segment lost 6 bases and the J segment 6 bases; nucleotides outside the gene matches: 13. Per the germline V gene, CDR1 is DFQATT and CDR2 is SNEGSKA (reference sequence). To note about this clonotype: Its antigen is still unknown.

Sequencing was done on a sample of cord blood. The source is a newborn girl in good health. This chain joins TRBV20-1 and TRBJ1-1; the match to TRBD1 covers 7 bases. The CDR3 DNA sequence: TGCAGTGCCCGATTTCCAAGGGGACAGTCTGAAGCTTTCTTT. Translating it yields CSARFPRGQSEAFF.